This TCR beta chain was profiled in a study of OX40 agonist ivuxolimab in advanced cancers. Study background: Subjects had a mean age of roughly 57 years, with a range of roughly 20 to 79; more than 75% were male.

Study conclusions and caveats: The antigens recognized by the expanded peripheral T cells, that is their antigen specificity, were not determined.

Assay used: immunoSEQ multiplex PCR; TCRdb lists only in-frame clones, some missing. The table records about 120,000 clones, around 89% of them present only once. The CDR3 spans 11 residues. From germline, CDR1 is LNHDA and CDR2 SQIVND (reference sequence). The V and J ends lost 5 bases and 8 bases respectively, with 10 bases between them. Note on this clone: Its antigen is not known.

This specimen was CD4+ or CD8+ T cells sorted from blood, taken in a trial of the OX40 agonist ivuxolimab. The chain couples TRBV19 to TRBJ2-7, with D unresolved. The TCR was taken from an adult with an advanced solid tumor such as melanoma, head and neck, liver or kidney cancer. CDR3 sequence reads: CASSLPFKQYF. The CDR3 DNA sequence: TGTGCCAGTAGTCTTCCCTTTAAGCAGTACTTC.